This TCR beta chain was sequenced in a study of CD8 T cells in Susac syndrome (dated by TCRdb to between 2018 and 2021). For the wider study: Repertoire sequencing was used to test whether CD8+ T cell activation and differentiation in Susac syndrome was antigen driven.

Overall results and qualifications from the work: The study acknowledged that relatively few individuals were included in the TCR sequencing and HLA analysis.

Measured from the cysteine to the phenylalanine, the CDR3 is 13 residues long. The sequence is cut down to CDR3 DNA, 39 bases in frame from base 1. Deletion took 0 bases off V and 4 bases off J, with a span of 5 bases between the germline ends. According to the germline V gene (reference sequence), CDR1 reads LGHDT and CDR2 reads YNNKEL. RNA was extracted using the RNeasy kit, and about 0.5 to 1 ug of the RNA was reverse transcribed with random hexamers. The immunoSEQ multiplex PCR assay, which covers 54 Vbeta and 13 Jbeta segments, was used to amplify TCR beta CDR3 regions. Bias from PCR amplification was corrected by using a synthetic template baseline for primer optimization and for computational correction. Per the authors' processing: Reads were annotated to V, D and J genes according to IMGT and were analyzed with immunoSEQ Analyzer, with only productive sequences retained. To calculate clonality, Shannon entropy was normalized by log2 of the number of productive unique sequences and then subtracted from one. Public and private clones were assessed among the 100 most prevalent clones of each patient and control. Clones were defined as Susac-specific if absent from the healthy and MS cohorts, from more than 900 published viral clones and from other ImmuneACCESS disease sequences. The raw public data were reprocessed by TCRdb itself: fastp quality trimming at Q25, MiXCR clonotype calling, in-frame beta chains only. Rows are unified per CDR3 protein, each entry keeping the most common DNA and genes. TCRdb, not the authors, supplied the V and J calls. This sample comprises 120,000 to 150,000 distinct CDR3 sequences, roughly 94% of them detected only once. Of the sample, 0.084% is held by the ten largest clones.

Peripheral blood CD8+ and CD4+ T cells from healthy donors, Susac syndrome patients and multiple sclerosis patients were profiled by high-throughput TCR beta sequencing. The healthy donors served as controls matched for age and sex. Bulk CD8+ and CD4+ T cells were purified by magnetic negative isolation, while CD8+ TEMRA cells were enriched using FACS. Blood was collected in EDTA tubes and processed within 24 hours, with PBMCs isolated through density gradient centrifugation. PBMCs intended for TCR sequencing were cryopreserved in liquid nitrogen and were subsequently thawed in a 37 degrees C water bath. The sorted or isolated CD4+, CD8+ and CD8+ TEMRA cells reached a purity of at least 90%. Comments on this clonotype: The specificity of this receptor is unknown. The sample holds no much larger clone one base away, and base qualities are not on file.

This chain joins TRBV3-1 to TRBJ2-3; confidence is insufficient to name the D gene. This receptor was taken from a human donor in good health. Sequences were obtained from CD4+ T cells from PBMCs. The sequence in DNA is TGTGCCAGCAGCCAAGATGTAGCAGATACGCAGTATTTT. This encodes CASSQDVADTQYF.